This entry features one TCR beta chain sequence. Its target is unknown. A much larger clone is a single base away; this may be a read error. The study, taken as a whole, reports: Tumor memory CD4+ T cell TCR gene usage was found to cluster with blood and lymph node memory CD4+ cells and with lymph node naive CD4+ cells. Tumor Treg TCRs overlapped most with tumor naive CD4+ cells.

Looked up from germline, CDR1 is SGHRS and CDR2 is YFSETQ. V was pared by 7 bases and J by 4 bases, with 17 bases between. The CDR3 has 15 amino acids. Full-length variable regions came from constant-region reverse primers plus semi-nested Nested Universal Primer A PCR. TCRdb itself ran the 5' RACE reads through MiXCR, one entry per CDR3 protein. Of around 34,000 distinct CDR3 sequences listed, roughly 27% are singletons. Treg sorting used a CD4+CD25+CD127-/low gate. The sequencing sample was made of tumor-infiltrating Tregs sorted from the breast tumor. This TCR was sampled from a female donor with breast cancer. This sequence joins TRBV5-1 and TRBJ1-4, with a possible D match to TRBD1 (6 bases). This CDR3 reads CASGQRRGGNEKLFF. CDR3 bases: TGCGCCAGCGGACAACGCCGAGGGGGTAATGAAAAACTGTTTTTT.